The T cell receptor beta chain described here comes from a study of T cell repertoires in cytomegalovirus infection. Note on this clonotype: Its antigen is as yet unknown. At one boundary the junction diverges from the germline segment, which might be a read error.

Each CDR3 protein is one row after TCRdb ran MiXCR on the reads. The data hold 800,000 to 950,000 distinct CDR3 sequences, with over 25% observed a single time. The CDR3 has 15 amino acids. The germline V gene has CDR1 SEHNR and CDR2 FQNEAQ (reference sequence). The chain couples TRBV7-9 to TRBJ1-1; TRBD1 matches at 7 bases. The sequencing used cultured CD8+ T cells from PBMCs, collected from culture after CMV antigen stimulation. This TCR was sampled from a human donor in good health (CMV status not recorded). Some clones in this sample may be carry-over from other donors' samples. CDR3: CVSSLEAGGVAEAFF. The CDR3 nucleotides read TGTGTCAGCAGCTTAGAGGCAGGGGGTGTTGCTGAAGCTTTCTTT. Combining the CDR3 with reference TRBV7-9 and TRBJ1-1 gives the whole variable domain DTGVSQNPRHKITKRGQNVTFRCDPISEHNRLYWYRQTLGQGPEFLTYFQNEAQLEKSRLLSDRFSAERPKGSFSTLEIQRTEQGDSAMYLCVSSLEAGGVAEAFFGQGTRLTVV.